The next 29 T cell receptor beta chains were all read from a single sample in a study of cytotoxic CD8 clonotypes in ibrutinib-treated CLL. Generated by immunoSEQ multiplex PCR, the TCRdb table keeps only in-frame clones and is missing some. The data contain fewer than 400,000 clones, under 70% of them singletons. The source was PBMCs, collected after 36 months of ibrutinib treatment. These TCRs come from a human donor with chronic lymphocytic leukemia.

The V and J genes are TRBV7-9 and TRBJ2-1; TRBD2 might be the D (6 bases). The CDR3 is 18 residues long. The V gene's germline CDR1 is SEHNR and CDR2 FQNEAQ (reference sequence). The germline V and J ends were trimmed by 2 bases and 2 bases, with 19 bases remaining between them. The CDR3 DNA is TGTGCCAGCAGCTTATTTTTTGGGACTGCGGGTGCCTACAATGAGCAGTTCTTC. Translating it yields CASSLFFGTAGAYNEQFF.

The chain links TRBV7-9 to TRBJ2-7, with D perhaps TRBD1 (6 bases). Germline lookup yields CDR1 SEHNR and CDR2 FQNEAQ (reference sequence). V lost 5 bases, J lost 3 bases, and 14 bases lay in between. The CDR3 is made up of 14 amino acids. CDR3 amino acids: CASSPDRWVYEQYF. For the CDR3, the DNA is TGTGCCAGCAGCCCCGACAGGTGGGTCTACGAGCAGTACTTC.

This chain joins TRBV29-1 and TRBJ2-3; D remains ambiguous. V lost 6 bases and J lost 5, with 15 bases in between. In germline, CDR1 is SQVTM, CDR2 ANQGSEA. The CDR3 contains 13 residues. CDR3 residues: CSVKATKGDTQYF. The CDR3 coding sequence is TGCAGCGTGAAAGCCACAAAGGGAGATACGCAGTATTTT.

Here the CDR3 reads CASSQPDRYTDTQYF. CDR3 sequence (DNA): TGCGCCAGCAGTCAACCCGACAGGTACACAGATACGCAGTATTTT. The chain carries TRBV23-1 and TRBJ2-3; perhaps TRBD1 as D (6 bases). TRBV23-1 is an ORF, and what it does is uncertain. The CDR3 has 15 amino acids. Trimming took 2 bases from V and 2 from J, leaving 11 bases between them.

The genes are TRBV25-1 and TRBJ2-2; no clear D gene. The V end was cut by 3 bases, the J end by 0 bases, with 14 bases between. The CDR3 has 17 residues. The V gene's germline CDR1 is MGHDK and CDR2 SYGVNS. In nucleotides, the CDR3 is TGTGCCAGCAGTGATGGGGAAGGCGTAACGAACACCGGGGAGCTGTTTTTT. Its protein is CASSDGEGVTNTGELFF.

The rearrangement uses TRBV10-3 and TRBJ2-3; possibly TRBD2 for D (6 bases). CDR3 length: 13 residues. Germline lookup yields CDR1 ENHRY and CDR2 SYGVKD. The ends were cut back, 7 bases at V and 1 base at J, with 9 bases in the middle. The CDR3: CAITGGGTDTQYF. The CDR3 DNA reads as TGTGCCATCACCGGGGGTGGCACAGATACGCAGTATTTT.

The table lists this clone with a count of one. This sequence joins TRBV19 and TRBJ2-7; D is ambiguous. The CDR3 is 15 residues long. Germline lookup yields CDR1 LNHDA and CDR2 SQIVND (reference sequence). Trimming removed 6 bases at V and 5 bases at J, with 20 bases between. The CDR3 DNA reads as TGTGCCAGTAGCCAAAACGGGCCCCTCAACCACGAGCAGTACTTC. It codes for CASSQNGPLNHEQYF.

This clone occurred a few times. The J gene is TRBJ2-2, the V gene TRBV5-1; D unclear. This CDR3 has 13 amino acids. V gave up 4 bases and J gave up 5 bases, with 9 bases separating them. Germline V gene sequence: CDR1 SGHRS, CDR2 YFSETQ. The CDR3 protein is CASSPPMTGELFF. CDR3 bases: TGCGCCAGCAGCCCACCCATGACCGGGGAGCTGTTTTTT.

The sample holds a few counts of this clone. The rearrangement uses TRBV2 and TRBJ1-5, with D perhaps TRBD1 (5 bases). Trimming stripped 6 bases from V and 6 bases from J, with 15 bases between. The CDR3 is 14 amino acids. Per the germline V gene, CDR1 is SNHLY and CDR2 is FYNNEI. The CDR3 DNA reads as TGTGCCAGCAGGGCAGGGTCAGGTAGTCAGCCCCAGCATTTT. Its translation: CASRAGSGSQPQHF. Using reference TRBV2 and TRBJ1-5 for the parts outside the CDR3, the full variable domain is EPEVTQTPSHQVTQMGQEVILRCVPISNHLYFYWYRQILGQKVEFLVSFYNNEISEKSEIFDDQFSVERPDGSNFTLKIRSTKLEDSAMYFCASRAGSGSQPQHFGDGTRLSIL.

The genes are TRBV19 and TRBJ2-3, with 16 bases identical to TRBD2. The CDR3 is 18 amino acids. V shed 5 bases and J 6 bases; nucleotides not matched to a gene: 11. Per germline, CDR1 LNHDA and CDR2 SQIVND (reference sequence). DNA of the CDR3: TGTGCCAGTAGTCCTACCACGGGACTAGCGGGAGGGGGGGATACGCAGTATTTT. It is translated as CASSPTTGLAGGGDTQYF.

This chain joins TRBV11-2 and TRBJ1-1, with 7 bases fitting TRBD1. V was pared by 5 bases and J by 2 bases, with 5 bases of the junction left unmatched. The CDR3 covers 14 residues. Per the germline V gene, CDR1 is SGHAT and CDR2 is FQNNGV. In DNA, the CDR3 is TGTGCCAGCAGCATTCACAGGGGCAACACTGAAGCTTTCTTT. Protein sequence: CASSIHRGNTEAFF.

The chain joins TRBV29-1 to TRBJ1-2; the D is unclear. CDR3 length: 17 amino acids. With 0 bases removed from V and 0 bases from J, the gap between germline ends came to 17 bases. Germline V lookup: CDR1 SQVTM, CDR2 ANQGSEA. Here the CDR3 reads CSVEDLGGSTTNYGYTF. Written as DNA, the CDR3 is TGCAGCGTTGAAGACCTGGGCGGATCGACGACTAACTATGGCTACACCTTC.

A single count supports this clone. The chain recombines TRBV5-6 with TRBJ2-7; TRBD1 matches at 8 bases. Trimming removed 0 bases from V and 2 bases from J; junction bases left unmatched: 4. Germline V gives CDR1 SGHDT, CDR2 YYEEEE. The CDR3 contains 15 residues. The CDR3 here is CASSLGQGRTYEQYF. CDR3 in DNA: TGTGCCAGCAGCTTGGGACAGGGGAGAACCTACGAGCAGTACTTC.

This chain links TRBV27 with TRBJ2-7, with 7 bases matching TRBD2. The CDR3 length is 15 residues. Germline V CDR1 and CDR2: MNHEY, SMNVEV (reference sequence). V was clipped by 3 bases and J by 2 bases; unmatched bases: 7. The CDR3 DNA reads as TGTGCCAGCAGTTTTCGGACTAGGGATGCCTACGAGCAGTACTTC. It specifies CASSFRTRDAYEQYF.

V and J are TRBV9 and TRBJ1-2, with D perhaps matching TRBD1 (5 bases). From germline, CDR1 is SGDLS and CDR2 YYNGEE. This CDR3 is 14 amino acids long. Trimming took 2 bases from V and 0 from J, leaving 8 bases between them. DNA of the CDR3: TGTGCCAGCAGCGTGGGGCCGGCTAACTATGGCTACACCTTC. Residues: CASSVGPANYGYTF.

The chain uses TRBV4-1 and TRBJ1-3, with D possibly matching TRBD1 (6 bases). This CDR3 contains 15 residues. CDR1 MGHRA and CDR2 YSYEKL come from the germline V gene. Trimming cost V 1 base and J 4 bases, with 11 bases left between them. CDR3 nucleotide sequence: TGCGCCAGCAGCCAAGGGGGGGGGACAGGAAACACCATATATTTT. This translates into CASSQGGGTGNTIYF.

V usage is TRBV5-6 and J usage is TRBJ2-7; 7 bases map to TRBD1. Germline CDR1 SGHDT, CDR2 YYEEEE. The CDR3 is made up of 16 amino acids. The V gene end was trimmed by 2 bases and the J gene end by 2 bases; junction bases not matched to a gene: 10. The CDR3, as DNA: TGTGCCAGCAGCTTTTCGCCATCGACAGGGACCTACGAGCAGTACTTC. Its translation is CASSFSPSTGTYEQYF.

This rearrangement joins TRBV7-3 to TRBJ2-6; no firm D call. Germline CDR1 is SGHTA and CDR2 is FQGTGA. The CDR3 covers 17 residues. The V gene lost 0 bases and the J gene lost 1 base, with 10 bases spanning the gap. The CDR3 reads CASSLTRTVSGANVLTF. For the CDR3, the DNA is TGTGCCAGCAGCTTAACCCGGACCGTTTCTGGGGCCAACGTCCTGACTTTC.

This chain links TRBV10-2 with TRBJ2-7; possible D gene TRBD1, 6 bases. The CDR3 extends over 13 amino acids. Germline V gene lookup returns CDR1 WSHSY and CDR2 SAAADI. V lost 6 bases, J lost 2 bases, and 11 bases lay in between. The CDR3 here is CASRATGTYEQYF. DNA of the CDR3: TGCGCCAGCAGGGCAACAGGGACCTACGAGCAGTACTTC.

This chain links TRBV4-1 with TRBJ1-6; TRBD1 might be the D (5 bases). Trimming pared 3 bases from V and 3 bases from J, leaving 21 bases between. The CDR3 length is 19 residues. Per germline, CDR1 MGHRA and CDR2 YSYEKL. Written as DNA, the CDR3 is TGCGCCAGCAGCCAGCCCCCAGGGTCTGGACTGTTCTATAATTCACCCCTCCACTTT. It encodes CASSQPPGSGLFYNSPLHF.

This sequence joins TRBV5-6 and TRBJ2-7; D may be TRBD1 (6 bases). V lost 1 base, J lost 10 bases, and 12 bases lay in between. CDR3 length equals 12 residues. CDR1 is SGHDT and CDR2 is YYEEEE in the germline V gene. This chain's CDR3 is CASSLFRGGQYF. Here the CDR3 DNA reads TGTGCCAGCAGCTTGTTCAGGGGCGGCCAGTACTTC. Filled out from reference TRBV5-6 and TRBJ2-7, the complete variable domain reads DAGVTQSPTHLIKTRGQQVTLRCSPKSGHDTVSWYQQALGQGPQFIFQYYEEEERQRGNFPDRFSGHQFPNYSSELNVNALLLGDSALYLCASSLFRGGQYFGPGTRLTVT.

V usage is TRBV28 and J usage is TRBJ2-7, with 8 bases aligning to TRBD2. The CDR3 runs 14 residues. V dropped 3 bases and J dropped 4; count of bases not matched to a gene: 5. Germline loops: CDR1 MDHEN, CDR2 SYDVKM. CDR3 in amino acids: CASSFGLAGYEQYF. The DNA for the CDR3 is TGTGCCAGCAGTTTTGGGCTAGCGGGTTACGAGCAGTACTTC.

J is TRBJ2-7 and V is TRBV4-1; D perhaps matches TRBD2 (6 bases). V was pared by 3 bases and J by 1 base, with 7 bases between. CDR1 and CDR2 from the germline V gene are MGHRA and YSYEKL. The length of the CDR3 is 13 residues. CDR3 nucleotides: TGCGCCAGCAGCCAGCGGGAATCCTACGAGCAGTACTTC. Translation gives CASSQRESYEQYF.

V is TRBV9 and J is TRBJ2-2; tentative D call: TRBD1 (6 bases). CDR3 length: 14 residues. V was cut by 6 bases and J by 4 bases, with 13 bases left in between. Germline V gene data show CDR1 as SGDLS and CDR2 as YYNGEE. The CDR3 DNA is TGTGCCAGCAAGGCAGGGGTGGTCACCGGGGAGCTGTTTTTT. It yields the protein CASKAGVVTGELFF.

The chain links TRBV5-5 to TRBJ2-7; TRBD2 aligns across 7 bases. Looked up from germline, CDR1 is SGHKS and CDR2 is YYEKEE (reference sequence). V dropped 1 base and J dropped 3; count of bases not matched to a gene: 1. This CDR3 spans 13 amino acids. CDR3: CASSLRTSYEQYF. In nucleotides, the CDR3 is TGTGCCAGCAGCTTGAGGACTAGCTACGAGCAGTACTTC.

The chain uses TRBV27 and TRBJ2-1, with a weak D call TRBD2 (6 bases). CDR3 size: 14 residues. Germline CDR1 MNHEY, CDR2 SMNVEV (reference sequence). V lost 5 bases and J lost 1, with 9 bases in between. The CDR3 region is CASSHGGSYNEQFF. CDR3 bases: TGTGCCAGCAGTCATGGGGGGTCCTACAATGAGCAGTTCTTC.

Only one count was recorded for this clone. This chain uses TRBV28 with TRBJ2-3, with D perhaps given as TRBD1 or TRBD2 (5 bases each). Germline V CDR1 and CDR2: MDHEN, SYDVKM. The germline V and J ends were trimmed by 6 bases and 1 base, with 8 bases remaining between them. This CDR3 has 13 amino acids. In DNA, the CDR3 is TGTGCCAGCAGCCGGGGCGGCACAGATACGCAGTATTTT. It yields the protein CASSRGGTDTQYF.

The chain recombines TRBV19 with TRBJ2-2, with 8 bases that match TRBD1. The V gene's germline CDR1 is LNHDA and CDR2 SQIVND (reference sequence). The CDR3 is 17 amino acids. The V and J ends lost 5 bases and 3 bases, in that order; junction bases with no gene match: 11. The CDR3 region has the DNA TGTGCCAGTAGTCCCAAGCCAGGGGGCTTAGACACCGGGGAGCTGTTTTTT. It specifies CASSPKPGGLDTGELFF.

The rearrangement joins TRBV4-3 to TRBJ2-7; D is unclear. The germline V gene encodes CDR1 LGHNA and CDR2 YSLEER. V was cut by 4 bases and J by 0 bases, with 13 bases left in between. The CDR3 sequence is 15 residues long. The CDR3 protein is CASSPRIVGSYEQYF. The DNA for the CDR3 is TGCGCCAGCAGCCCCCGGATCGTGGGCTCCTACGAGCAGTACTTC.